The 8 T cell receptor beta chains presented below share a single source sample, sequenced in a study of T cells in Graves' hyperthyroidism and ophthalmopathy. Researchers took RNA transcripts and amplified the TCR beta CDR3 regions from them. The HTBI primer set drove a first-round RT-PCR of the TCR CDR3. TCRdb recomputed calls from the multiplex PCR reads with MiXCR, one row per CDR3 protein. The sample yields 550,000 to 600,000 distinct CDR3 sequences, 16% seen once. Sequencing was carried out using blood. Receptor source: a woman aged 18-29 years with Graves' hyperthyroidism.

This clonotype was counted many times. The genes are TRBV6-1 and TRBJ2-1, with 8 bases fitting TRBD1. Germline assignment: CDR1 MNHNS and CDR2 SASEGT. This CDR3 spans 13 amino acids. V dropped 4 bases and J dropped 5; count of bases not matched to a gene: 1. CDR3 nucleotides: TGTGCCAGCAGTGTGGGACAGGACAATGAGCAGTTCTTC. Encoded protein: CASSVGQDNEQFF.

The chain carries TRBV6-1 and TRBJ1-5; D not certain. The CDR3 sequence is 17 residues long. Germline CDR1 is MNHNS and CDR2 is SASEGT. The V and J ends lost 5 bases and 5 bases respectively, with 22 bases between them. The CDR3, as DNA: TGTGCCAGCAGTTACGCTTCCGGGCCTACCCCCGATCAGCCCCAGCATTTT. This codes for CASSYASGPTPDQPQHF.

This clonotype showed up many times. J is TRBJ2-5 and V is TRBV9, with D hard to call. The V end lost 4 bases, the J end lost 1 base, and 20 bases lay between the germline ends. The CDR3 contains 17 residues. CDR1 is SGDLS and CDR2 is YYNGEE in the germline V gene. CDR3 loop: CASSPGHLGLTQETQYF. In nucleotides, the CDR3 is TGTGCCAGCAGCCCGGGCCACCTGGGTCTGACCCAAGAGACCCAGTACTTC. Combining the CDR3 with reference TRBV9 and TRBJ2-5 gives the whole variable domain DSGVTQTPKHLITATGQRVTLRCSPRSGDLSVYWYQQSLDQGLQFLIQYYNGEERAKGNILERFSAQQFPDLHSELNLSSLELGDSALYFCASSPGHLGLTQETQYFGPGTRLLVL.

V and J are TRBV15 and TRBJ2-1; TRBD2 might be the D (6 bases). Germline values: CDR1 LNHNV, CDR2 YYDKDF (reference sequence). This CDR3 spans 15 amino acids. V was clipped by 1 base and J by 5 bases, with 12 bases between them. CDR3 amino acids: CATSRVWGVNNEQFF. The CDR3 coding sequence is TGTGCCACCAGCAGAGTGTGGGGGGTAAACAATGAGCAGTTCTTC.

This clonotype was recorded many times. V gene TRBV20-1 combines with J gene TRBJ2-1; D uncertain. The CDR3 has 14 amino acids. The germline V gene has CDR1 DFQATT and CDR2 SNEGSKA (reference sequence). With 6 bases removed from V and 2 bases from J, the gap between germline ends came to 14 bases. The DNA for the CDR3 is TGCAGTGCCGAGCCTGGAAGGGCCTACAATGAGCAGTTCTTC. Translation gives CSAEPGRAYNEQFF.

The V and J genes are TRBV6-5 and TRBJ2-2, with 9 bases matching TRBD1. The CDR3 spans 14 residues. The V gene end was trimmed by 4 bases and the J gene end by 4 bases; junction bases not matched to a gene: 1. Germline V gene lookup returns CDR1 MNHEY and CDR2 SVGAGI. The CDR3: CASSSDRGTGELFF. The DNA of the CDR3 is TGTGCCAGCAGTTCGGACAGGGGCACCGGGGAGCTGTTTTTT.

This clonotype came up many times. V and J are TRBV6-2 or TRBV6-3 and TRBJ2-3; 7 bases are shared with TRBD2. CDR3 length: 17 amino acids. Germline lookup yields CDR1 MNHEY and CDR2 SVGEGT. V trimming: 6 bases; J trimming: 6 bases; junction bases outside the gene matches: 18. The CDR3 here is CASSRAGRLAALDTQYF. The DNA of the CDR3 is TGTGCCAGCAGCCGCGCCGGTAGACTAGCTGCGTTGGATACGCAGTATTTT.

This clonotype has at least ten counts. J is TRBJ2-7 and V is TRBV7-2; D gene ambiguous. This CDR3 contains 14 residues. Per the germline V gene, CDR1 is SGHTA and CDR2 is FQGNSA. V was clipped by 6 bases and J by 0 bases, with 12 bases between them. CDR3 region: CASSYGLNSYEQYF. The CDR3 bases are TGTGCCAGCAGTTATGGCCTGAACTCCTACGAGCAGTACTTC.